The clone carrying this T cell receptor beta chain is categorized as medium-sized. What it recognizes is unknown. For a library built for alpha chains, this beta chain is a stray read; little rests on its size. The data belong to a study of spatial heterogeneity in lung cancer. TCRdb passed the 5' RACE reads through MiXCR, listing each CDR3 protein once. The data show around 8,100 distinct CDR3 sequences, more than 13% seen once. Study-level findings and limits: Tracking of tumor mutation counts was seen in expanded intratumoral alpha and beta TCR counts. Coverage of tumor T cells was estimated at approximately 7% for alpha chains and about 12% for beta chains.

The time point: sample taken at primary tumor resection. Samples came from about 72 TRACERx patients with untreated early-stage lung cancer. The authors sequenced whole RNA from tumor, nontumor lung or frozen PBMC without sorting. Trimming removed 3 bases at V and 2 bases at J, with 20 bases between. CDR1 and CDR2 (germline): LNHDA, SQIVND (reference sequence). The CDR3 consists of 17 residues. This rearrangement joins TRBV19 to TRBJ2-7; D may be TRBD2 (6 bases). This sample comprised lung tumor tissue, obtained at surgery. The origin of this receptor is a female donor with early-stage non-small cell lung cancer. The CDR3 DNA follows: TGTGCCAGTAGTATTATCGGGGGAGCGGCCAACCCCTACGAGCAGTACTTC. Protein product: CASSIIGGAANPYEQYF. Variable domain in full (rest from reference TRBV19 and TRBJ2-7): DGGITQSPKYLFRKEGQNVTLSCEQNLNHDAMYWYRQDPGQGLRLIYYSQIVNDFQKGDIAEGYSVSREKKESFPLTVTSAQKNPTAFYLCASSIIGGAANPYEQYFGPGTRLTVT.